These 19 T cell receptor beta chains share one sample of origin, sequenced in a study of lymphopenia after photon versus proton radiotherapy. TCRdb's copy holds only in-frame clones and misses some; the assay was immunoSEQ multiplex PCR. This table has approximately 25,000 clones, 87% appearing once. The sample was peripheral blood, taken from a patient treated with photon-based radiotherapy. The receptors derive from a man aged 45-60 years with gastric cancer.

This clone was counted a single time. V and J are TRBV7-9 and TRBJ2-5; 11 bases fit TRBD2. V dropped 8 bases and J dropped 5; count of bases not matched to a gene: 7. Germline loops: CDR1 SEHNR, CDR2 FQNEAQ (reference sequence). CDR3 length: 14 residues. CDR3 DNA: TGTGCCAGCGTCGGAGCTAGCGGGGGGGAGACCCAGTACTTC. Translated: CASVGASGGETQYF.

The sample holds a few counts of this clone. CDR3 coding DNA: TGTGCCAGCAGCGTCGGGACTAGCGTTGCCGGGGAGCTGTTTTTT. It is translated as CASSVGTSVAGELFF. The chain carries TRBV9 and TRBJ2-2; 10 bases line up with TRBD2. The germline V gene encodes CDR1 SGDLS and CDR2 YYNGEE. V shed 2 bases, J shed 6 bases, and the junction held 4 bases outside the gene matches. The CDR3 extends over 15 amino acids.

This clone was counted a single time. The CDR3 reads CASSQDGGNEKLFF. CDR3 sequence (DNA): TGCGCCAGCAGCCAAGATGGCGGAAATGAAAAACTGTTTTTT. The gene calls are TRBV4-3 and TRBJ1-4; no firm D call. Trimming pared 0 bases from V and 5 bases from J, leaving 7 bases between. Germline CDR1 LGHNA, CDR2 YSLEER. The CDR3 length is 14 residues.

The chain joins TRBV30 to TRBJ1-2, with D maybe TRBD1 (5 bases). The V end was cut by 2 bases, the J end by 4 bases, with 11 bases between. Germline assignment: CDR1 GTSNPN and CDR2 SVGIG (reference sequence). CDR3 length: 13 residues. This chain's CDR3 is CAWSTRGAYGYTF. In DNA, the CDR3 is TGTGCCTGGAGTACGAGGGGCGCCTATGGCTACACCTTC.

The chain combines TRBV10-1 with TRBJ1-5, with D perhaps TRBD1 (5 bases). Germline loops: CDR1 WNHNN, CDR2 SYGVQD (reference sequence). V was clipped by 4 bases and J by 7 bases, with 11 bases between them. This CDR3 has 13 residues. CDR3 amino acids: CASSVAWGQPQHF. DNA of the CDR3: TGCGCCAGCAGTGTTGCTTGGGGCCAGCCCCAGCATTTT.

This clone appeared a few times. The rearrangement joins TRBV23-1 to TRBJ2-2, with D unclear. TRBV23-1 carries the ORF label, with uncertain function. The V end lost 0 bases, the J end lost 4 bases, and 9 bases lay between the germline ends. The CDR3 covers 15 residues. CDR3 bases: TGCGCCAGCAGTCAATCTTGTACAGCCACCGGGGAGCTGTTTTTT. This translates into CASSQSCTATGELFF.

V usage is TRBV7-2 and J usage is TRBJ2-1; 7 bases are shared with TRBD1. This CDR3 has 15 amino acids. Unmatched junction bases numbered 4, after V lost 2 bases and J lost 3 bases. In germline, CDR1 is SGHTA, CDR2 FQGNSA. The CDR3 DNA is TGTGCCAGCAGCTTATTCAGGGGGAGCTACAATGAGCAGTTCTTC. It translates to CASSLFRGSYNEQFF.

The rearrangement uses TRBV27 and TRBJ2-1, with TRBD2 identical over 8 bases. CDR3 length: 13 amino acids. Trimming cost V 7 bases and J 6 bases; bases outside gene matches: 5. Germline CDR1 and CDR2: MNHEY and SMNVEV (reference sequence). The CDR3 loop reads CASKVAGLNEQFF. The CDR3 coding sequence is TGTGCCAGCAAGGTAGCGGGGCTCAATGAGCAGTTCTTC.

The chain joins TRBV11-2 to TRBJ2-3; D gene ambiguous. Deletions cut 0 bases from V and 4 bases from J, with 8 bases between. CDR1 SGHAT and CDR2 FQNNGV come from the germline V gene. The CDR3 is 14 residues long. In DNA, the CDR3 is TGTGCCAGCAGCTTAGATCTGAGGTCAGATACGCAGTATTTT. Amino acids: CASSLDLRSDTQYF.

The V and J genes are TRBV5-3 and TRBJ1-6, with D unresolved. TRBV5-3 belongs to the ORF category, with a function that is uncertain. V was pared by 5 bases and J by 13 bases, with 25 bases between. The CDR3 sequence is 16 residues long. CDR3 loop: CARRQSIQSRRAPLHF. The CDR3 DNA reads TGTGCCAGAAGACAATCGATACAGTCCCGCCGGGCGCCCCTCCACTTT.

The chain links TRBV5-1 to TRBJ2-7, with D unclear. Germline values: CDR1 SGHRS, CDR2 YFSETQ. The CDR3 is 13 residues long. V lost 0 bases, J lost 3 bases, and 7 bases lay in between. CDR3 coding DNA: TGCGCCAGCAGCTTGGCTAAAAACTACGAGCAGTACTTC. It specifies CASSLAKNYEQYF.

This clone was seen only once. The J gene is TRBJ1-5, the V gene TRBV7-2; no firm D call. This CDR3 contains 15 residues. The V gene lost 1 base and the J gene lost 0 bases, with 7 bases spanning the gap. Germline V CDR1 and CDR2: SGHTA, FQGNSA. CDR3 region: CASSLGAGSNQPQHF. CDR3 DNA: TGTGCCAGCAGCTTAGGGGCAGGTAGCAATCAGCCCCAGCATTTT.

The chain combines TRBV7-6 with TRBJ2-1, with 15 bases that match TRBD2. CDR3 length: 17 amino acids. Germline CDR1 SGHVS, CDR2 FNYEAQ. The V gene end was trimmed by 4 bases and the J gene end by 4 bases; junction bases not matched to a gene: 5. The chain's CDR3 is CASSSGLAGGEYNEQFF. The CDR3 region has the DNA TGTGCCAGCAGCTCTGGACTAGCGGGGGGGGAGTACAATGAGCAGTTCTTC.

This clone was counted a few times. The genes are TRBV2 and TRBJ1-2; no firm D call. Germline values: CDR1 SNHLY, CDR2 FYNNEI. The CDR3 has 11 residues. Trimming stripped 7 bases from V and 5 bases from J, with 8 bases between. The CDR3 region is CASKLAYGYTF. The CDR3 DNA reads as TGTGCCAGCAAACTGGCTTATGGCTACACCTTC.

The rearrangement links TRBV7-2 to TRBJ1-2; no firm D call. Per the germline V gene, CDR1 is SGHTA and CDR2 is FQGNSA. With 1 base removed from V and 1 base from J, the gap between germline ends came to 7 bases. This CDR3 has 14 residues. CDR3 DNA sequence: TGTGCCAGCAGCTTAGGGGCTAATAACTATGGCTACACCTTC. Its protein is CASSLGANNYGYTF. Full variable domain (rest looked up from reference TRBV7-2 and TRBJ1-2): GAGVSQSPSNKVTEKGKDVELRCDPISGHTALYWYRQSLGQGLEFLIYFQGNSAPDKSGLPSDRFSAERTGGSVSTLTIQRTQQEDSAVYLCASSLGANNYGYTFGSGTRLTVV.

The rearrangement uses TRBV30 and TRBJ1-2; D gene unclear. The germline CDR1 and CDR2 sequences are GTSNPN and SVGIG (reference sequence). This CDR3 spans 14 amino acids. V was shortened by 2 bases and J by 3 bases, with 13 bases between the two germline ends. The CDR3 region is CAWSNTDPDYGYTF. CDR3 coding DNA: TGTGCCTGGAGTAATACGGATCCCGACTATGGCTACACCTTC.

This chain joins TRBV5-1 and TRBJ2-3; TRBD1 agrees at 7 bases. J was trimmed by 6 bases and V by 3 bases; bases with no gene match: 4. The CDR3 covers 13 residues. Germline V gene data show CDR1 as SGHRS and CDR2 as YFSETQ. The CDR3 loop is CASSSQGVDTQYF. CDR3 nucleotide sequence: TGCGCCAGCAGCTCTCAGGGGGTCGATACGCAGTATTTT.

V and J are TRBV19 and TRBJ2-2; possible D gene TRBD2, 6 bases. V shed 6 bases and J shed 6 bases, with 14 bases lying between them. Germline CDR1 and CDR2: LNHDA and SQIVND (reference sequence). This CDR3 region has 14 residues. CDR3 protein: CASSSTSRSGELFF. As DNA, the CDR3 is TGTGCCAGTAGCTCGACTAGTAGGTCCGGGGAGCTGTTTTTT.

V usage is TRBV28 and J usage is TRBJ1-2; D is unclear. V lost 4 bases, J lost 2 bases, and 5 bases lay in between. In germline, CDR1 is MDHEN, CDR2 SYDVKM. The CDR3 has 12 amino acids. The CDR3 coding sequence is TGTGCCAGCAGTTCCAGGAACTATGGCTACACCTTC. Protein sequence: CASSSRNYGYTF.